The present entry profiles one T cell receptor (beta chain) with its context. There is no known antigen for this receptor. No qualities accompany the bases; no much larger clone lies one base away. The trim is 4 bases for V and 6 bases for J, with a gap of 16 bases between the germline ends. Sequences LGHNA (CDR1) and YSLEER (CDR2) are obtained from the germline V gene. The CDR3 has 16 amino acids, counting the end cysteine and phenylalanine. The entry retains the CDR3 DNA only, 48 bases that are in frame from base 1. The cohort consisted of some 730 healthy bone marrow donors. At the time of sampling, all cohort members were nominally healthy, though unrecorded immune exposures were likely present. The donor tested CMV seropositive and was one of the 289 seropositive cohort members. A peripheral blood sample was collected from each donor, and TCR beta sequencing was performed on peripheral blood mononuclear cells. Genomic DNA was extracted from the blood cell samples with the Qiagen DNeasy Blood Extraction Kit.

The library relied on the immunoSEQ multiplex PCR assay. For the multiplex PCR, a mixture combining 60 forward primers for TCR Vbeta segments and 13 reverse primers for TCR Jbeta segments was used. A multiplex PCR assay on genomic DNA amplified the CDR3 region of rearranged TCR beta genes. The Illumina HiSeq System was used to sequence the amplified TCR beta libraries as 87-base-pair reads. In the original analysis: Across the 700 or so repertoires, a later analysis counted 75 million to 90 million unique TCR beta chains, some 11 million of which were shared by at least two donors. A nearest-neighbor algorithm error-corrected the raw reads and collapsed the reads into unique sequences, merging closely related sequences to remove PCR and sequencing errors. Alignment of CDR3 sequences to IMGT reference sequences was used to assign V, D and J gene segments. For a sequence to be retained, a match of at least six nucleotides was required to both a V gene segment and a J gene segment. Rearrangements were called productive when the CDR3 lacked stop codons and stayed in frame with V and J; all others were non-productive. CDR3 was defined by IMGT convention, running from the second conserved V-encoded cysteine to the conserved J-encoded phenylalanine. The earlier analysis of fewer than 750 of the donors excluded sequences that lacked an unambiguous match to a single V gene segment. In an earlier analysis of about 590 of the donors, a V segment was called functional when productive rearrangements were above 56.7%, and segregating when the standard deviation between donors exceeded 5%. A statistical classification framework was built to diagnose cytomegalovirus status from the catalog of TCR beta chain sequences. In a later analysis, TCR nucleotide sequences were compared against IMGT/GENE-DB human TR gene sequences so that V and J genes could be assigned. A later analysis assigned CDR3 sequences and most-parsimonious VDJ recombination scenarios with the TCRdist pipeline. In a later analysis, each TCR beta chain was defined by its CDR3 amino acid sequence together with its V-gene family, and reads without a unique V-gene family were excluded. A later analysis removed 550 to 700 highly shared, low-generation-probability nucleotide sequences to deal with suspected cross-contamination and a sequencing artifact. For each public chain, a later analysis derived a clonal expansion index from normalized ranks of inferred template counts within each repertoire. A later analysis computed generation probabilities with a VDJ recombination model fitted to out-of-frame rearrangements, and checked the results against IGoR. Hypergeometric tests were used in a later analysis to score TCR-TCR, TCR-HLA and TCR-CMV co-occurrence, with a repertoire-size bias correction applied to the TCR pairs. To estimate false discovery rates, a later analysis permuted the HLA or CMV assignments 20 times. In a later analysis, co-occurring TCRs were grouped with DBSCAN, and TCRdist sequence similarity was added when clustering was performed within HLA-allele-positive subsets. Repertoires with fewer than 30,000 or more than 120,000 public chains were left out of co-occurrence clustering, as were four to six repertoires with anomalous nucleotide sharing. Here the immuneACCESS table is served through TCRdb, limited to in-frame sequences with V and J called. Missing clones are a known gap in these copies; in checked studies unresolved V genes cover under half, and the rest lacks a known reason. D and trimming come from the DNA, and the V and J calls and clone size come from that table. The sample table records approximately 150,000 clones; around 79% of these occur just once. Together, the top ten hold approximately 2.9% of the sample.

The data are from a study of cytomegalovirus exposure and HLA in healthy donors (dated by TCRdb to between 2016 and 2019). Notes on the research overall: An earlier analysis of roughly 610 of the donors reported around 280 Gb of sequence data and 95 million to 130 million unique TCR beta sequences obtained from about 170 million T cells. The study profiled the T cell repertoires of 666 subjects by immunosequencing and related them to cytomegalovirus serostatus. HLA typing included class I and class II loci at four-digit resolution. Rather than using new phenotypic data, the later analysis identified candidate immune exposures from TCR beta sequences and from how often those sequences occurred across donors. A later analysis re-examined previously published TCR beta repertoires from about 700 donors and added high-resolution HLA genotyping to investigate patterns of TCR occurrence. A later genetic analysis used genome-wide SNP genotypes for about 60% of the roughly 700 donors, treating that subset as a discovery cohort. All discovery cohort repertoires had been generated using a single sequencing platform. Roughly five DR-DQ haplotypes were treated as single units for association and clustering because of strong linkage in the cohort. High-throughput TCR immunosequencing, statistical association of individual TCRs with disease status, and machine learning were combined to predict cytomegalovirus infection status. Across under 500 genotyped donors of the cohort, an average of roughly 250,000 unique TCR beta nucleotide sequences per donor were sequenced, and roughly a sixth of those sequences were non-productive. Besides the first cohort of approximately 710 subjects, a separate validation cohort made up of 120 or so different subjects was used. Roughly 300 gigabases of sequencing data and 70 million to 85 million unique TCR sequences were included in an early release covering roughly 600 HLA-typed donors. The number of donors typed differed by locus, with about 629-630 for A, B, C, DRB1 and DQB1, 522 for DQA1, 600 to 610 for DPA1, and around 460 for DPB1. The study was designed to test whether signatures of past pathogen exposure could be identified by cataloging public T cell receptors. Alongside the repertoire data, information on donor age, sex, ethnicity and CMV serostatus was compiled. The genetic ancestry cluster associated with self-reported Caucasian donors included roughly 84% of the 300 to 400 genotyped donors. To decide whether each TCR beta V gene segment behaved as functional or pseudogenic, an earlier analysis of some 580 of the donors relied on high-throughput TCR beta sequencing. Results and caveats for the whole study, not just this receptor: In both the original and validation cohorts, the classifier was reported to diagnose cytomegalovirus status with high specificity and sensitivity. This cohort had only TCR beta chains sequenced, and the lack of alpha or paired-chain data limited which features could be detected. The presence/absence analyses assumed that sequencing depth was roughly uniform across donors, and that assumption may not be true. In a later analysis, TCR association rates were found to vary across HLA loci, with the most associated TCRs seen for DRB1 alleles and the fewest for HLA-C alleles. Correlated functional status among segregating V segments might reflect linkage disequilibrium, but an unknown experimental factor could not be ruled out. A later genetic analysis reported fewer N-insertions in productive TCRs among donors in an Asian-associated ancestry cluster than the roughly 700-donor mean. Compared with equally common non-associated chains, HLA-associated TCR beta chains in a later analysis were more clonally expanded and had lower generation probabilities. In an earlier analysis of more than 500 of the donors, most TCR beta V segments appeared in productive rearrangements about 87% or about 30% of the time, broadly matching IMGT annotations. When HLA alleles, especially DR and DQ, strongly co-occurred, TCR associations were difficult to assign to individual alleles. A further reported finding was that TCR beta sequences accurately predicted the HLA-A and HLA-B alleles for most subjects in the first cohort. CMV serostatus was the only immune exposure information available for the cohort. Most TCR sequences were seen in very few donors, while some public TCRs were found in many individuals. The study listed 164 TCR beta chains as associated with cytomegalovirus. According to the authors, the approach could potentially be generalized to other disease states and immunological phenotypes. In a later analysis, most CMV-associated TCR beta chains were found to appear HLA-restricted, with HLA associations seemingly driven largely by CMV exposure. A later analysis associated 15,000 to 20,000 TCR beta sequences with specific HLA alleles at a false discovery rate of 0.05. Because counts were too low, approximately 15 rarely observed V segments, including chromosome 9 orphons, were excluded from the earlier analysis of 587 of the donors. A group of highly shared sequence variants was considered likely to be a technical artifact of the sequencing pipeline. An association between a missense DCLRE1C variant and V-gene and J-gene trimming of TCR beta chains was found in a later genetic analysis and replicated in an independent cohort. In vitro tests confirmed that three of the cytomegalovirus-associated TCR beta chains recognize cytomegalovirus antigens. Because the 87-base-pair reads could not distinguish some IMGT-functional V segments, including TRBV6-2 and TRBV6-3, those segments were excluded. Because HLA typing was missing for some donors at each locus, association tests included only the typed subset. A later analysis reported that several top co-occurrence clusters appeared linked to parvovirus B19, influenza, CMV and Epstein-Barr virus.

This clonotype originated in a woman in her 40s in good health and CMV-seropositive. The sample consisted of PBMCs. The sequence is built from TRBV4-3 and TRBJ1-6; TRBD1 might be the D gene, on 5 matching bases. The CDR3 region reads CASSPNAGTTNSPLHF. The DNA is as follows: TGCGCCAGCAGCCCTAACGCAGGGACTACTAATTCACCCCTCCACTTT.